Below are 31 T cell receptor beta chains sequenced from a single sample in a study of tumor and adjacent non-tumor tissue in lung cancer. Three rounds of nested PCR, following a modified ARM-PCR protocol, produced the TCRbeta library. TCRdb re-called the multiplex PCR reads with MiXCR, one entry per CDR3 protein. The data hold 100,000 to 150,000 distinct CDR3 sequences, with roughly 64% observed a single time. RNA was extracted from bulk tissue without any cell sorting. Sequenced sample: lung tumor tissue. The receptor set was obtained from a man under 40 with non-small cell lung cancer.

In its sample, this clonotype was seen once. A much larger clone sits a single nucleotide away, making a read error possible. The genes are TRBV20-1 and TRBJ2-5; D is perhaps TRBD1 or TRBD2 (5 bases each). Germline CDR1 DFQATT, CDR2 SNEGSKA (reference sequence). There are 16 residues in the CDR3. The V gene lost 0 bases and the J gene lost 7 bases, with 21 bases spanning the gap. In DNA form, the CDR3 reads TGCAGTGCTAGAGAAAAGGTCTGGGACCCCAGAGGGACCCAGTACTTC. Amino acids: CSAREKVWDPRGTQYF.

Details on this clonotype: A much larger clone sits a single nucleotide away, making a read error possible. This chain uses TRBV6-6 with TRBJ1-2; D gene uncertain. Germline V gene sequence: CDR1 MNHNY, CDR2 SVGAGI (reference sequence). Trimming shortened V by 7 bases and J by 7 bases, and 16 bases separated the two germline ends. The CDR3 totals 13 residues. CDR3 nucleotide sequence: TGTGCCAGCACGAGTGAAGGGAACGGTGGCTACACCTTC. This gives the protein CASTSEGNGGYTF.

The CDR3 protein is CTSSRDPAFSGGYQAFF. DNA of the CDR3: TGCACCAGCAGCCGAGATCCGGCATTCTCCGGCGGGTACCAAGCTTTCTTT. V usage is TRBV1 and J usage is TRBJ1-1. TRBV1 counts as a pseudogene. The CDR3 spans 17 residues.

With respect to this clonotype: A much larger clone is a single base away; this may be a read error. This chain joins TRBV6-6 and TRBJ2-7; 7 nucleotides align to TRBD1. V lost 5 bases, J lost 9 bases, and 7 bases stayed unmatched. The CDR3 is 12 residues long. Germline V lookup: CDR1 MNHNY, CDR2 SVGAGI (reference sequence). CDR3 bases: TGTGCCAGCAGTAGACAGGGTGGGGCGCAGTACTTC. This sequence encodes CASSRQGGAQYF.

The rearrangement links TRBV5-6 to TRBJ1-2; no firm D call. The CDR3 covers 16 residues. Trimming removed 1 base at V and 0 bases at J, with 13 bases between. Germline V gene sequence: CDR1 SGHDT, CDR2 YYEEEE. The CDR3 region is CASSLLREVANYGYTF. CDR3 nucleotide sequence: TGTGCCAGCAGCTTGCTCCGAGAAGTAGCTAACTATGGCTACACCTTC.

Points on this clonotype: A much bigger clone sits one base away, suggesting this may be a read error. The chain combines TRBV29-1 with TRBJ2-2; 9 bases line up with TRBD2. V lost 4 bases, J lost 3 bases, and 12 bases stayed unmatched. CDR1 is SQVTM and CDR2 is ANQGSEA in the germline V gene. The CDR3 totals 17 residues. The CDR3 sequence: CSVVGVLRGGDTGELFF. CDR3 bases: TGCAGCGTTGTGGGTGTGTTGCGGGGGGGCGACACCGGGGAGCTGTTTTTT.

Of note for this clonotype: It may be a read error: a sequence one base away is much more abundant. The CDR3: CASSASKGWYTGELFF. The CDR3 DNA reads as TGTGCCAGCAGCGCGTCAAAGGGGTGGTACACCGGGGAGCTGTTTTTT. V gene TRBV5-4 combines with J gene TRBJ2-2; D may be TRBD1 (5 bases). Germline-derived CDR1 and CDR2 are SGHNT and YYREEE (reference sequence). V dropped 4 bases and J dropped 3 bases, with 16 bases sitting between them. The CDR3 is made up of 16 amino acids.

This clonotype was detected ten times or more. The genes are TRBV7-3 and TRBJ2-3; D unresolved. The CDR3 runs 13 residues. Germline values: CDR1 SGHTA, CDR2 FQGTGA. The germline V and J ends were trimmed by 0 bases and 5 bases, with 6 bases remaining between them. The CDR3 is CASSLTAGDTQYF. The CDR3, as DNA: TGTGCCAGCAGCTTAACCGCTGGAGATACGCAGTATTTT.

A word on this clonotype: A read error may explain this, as a much larger clone is one base away. This sequence joins TRBV12-3 or TRBV12-4 and TRBJ2-3, with 13 bases identical to TRBD2. After removal of 7 bases from V and 4 bases from J, the junction contained 11 bases not matched to a gene. The CDR3 is 17 amino acids. As DNA, the CDR3 is TGTGCCAGCAATATCGGGACTAGCGGGGAGGCATCAGATACGCAGTATTTT. This translates into CASNIGTSGEASDTQYF.

The V call is TRBV12-3 or TRBV12-4, the J call TRBJ1-4; maybe TRBD1 (5 bases). V shed 6 bases and J shed 3 bases, with 11 bases lying between them. This CDR3 contains 14 residues. The CDR3 loop reads CASRLGESNEKLFF. CDR3 sequence (DNA): TGTGCCAGCAGACTAGGGGAGTCTAATGAAAAACTGTTTTTT.

This chain connects TRBV11-3 to TRBJ2-5; D could derive from TRBD1 or TRBD2 (5 bases each). Germline lookup yields CDR1 SGHNT and CDR2 YENEEA. This CDR3 has 15 amino acids. The V end was cut by 2 bases, the J end by 1 base, with 11 bases between. Here the CDR3 reads CASSLRWGTQETQYF. CDR3 coding DNA: TGTGCCAGCAGCTTAAGGTGGGGGACCCAAGAGACCCAGTACTTC. Using reference TRBV11-3 and TRBJ2-5 for the parts outside the CDR3, the full variable domain is EAGVVQSPRYKIIEKKQPVAFWCNPISGHNTLYWYLQNLGQGPELLIRYENEEAVDDSQLPKDRFSAERLKGVDSTLKIQPAELGDSAVYLCASSLRWGTQETQYFGPGTRLLVL.

Comments on this clonotype: This may arise from a read error, as a much more abundant clone is one base away. The chain employs TRBV10-3 and TRBJ1-6; TRBD1 agrees at 8 bases. V lost 8 bases to trimming and J lost 5 bases; unmatched junction nucleotides: 14. CDR1 and CDR2 (germline): ENHRY, SYGVKD. The CDR3 sequence is 17 residues long. CDR3 nucleotides: TGTGCCATCGCCCCTCGGCAGGGGGCATCCCATAATTCACCCCTCCACTTT. Translation: CAIAPRQGASHNSPLHF.

Details on this clonotype: A clone one base away is much larger, so this may be a read error. This rearrangement joins TRBV12-3 or TRBV12-4 to TRBJ2-1, with TRBD2 as a possible D gene (5 bases). The CDR3 contains 17 residues. The CDR3 bases are TGTGCCAGCAATTTAGCGCTACTTTCTCGGGTGGTCAATGAGCAGTTCTTC. Amino acids: CASNLALLSRVVNEQFF.

Turning to this clonotype: This sequence may be a read error, since a much larger clone differs from it by one base. The chain combines TRBV20-1 with TRBJ2-1, with 8 bases that match TRBD2. This CDR3 is built from 15 residues. The germline CDR1 and CDR2 sequences are DFQATT and SNEGSKA (reference sequence). The V segment lost 7 bases and the J segment 9 bases; nucleotides outside the gene matches: 17. Here the CDR3 DNA reads TGCAGTGGTGTGGGTAGCGGGAAAGATAGCATTGAGCAGTTCTTC. It codes for CSGVGSGKDSIEQFF.

This clonotype is judged medium-sized. The chain links TRBV20-1 to TRBJ2-1; 8 nucleotides align to TRBD1. Germline V gene lookup returns CDR1 DFQATT and CDR2 SNEGSKA (reference sequence). Trimming took 6 bases from V and 8 from J; bases not matched to a gene: 9. This CDR3 is built from 13 residues. The DNA of the CDR3 is TGCAGTGCAACGAGGACAGGGACCCATGAGCAGTTCTTC. This encodes CSATRTGTHEQFF.

Worth noting for this clonotype: This sequence may be a read error, since a much larger clone differs from it by one base. CDR3 protein: CSARAAGCVETQYF. The CDR3 DNA follows: TGCAGTGCTAGAGCAGCGGGATGTGTAGAGACCCAGTACTTC. The V call is TRBV20-1, the J call TRBJ2-5; 7 nucleotides line up with TRBD2. This CDR3 is 14 amino acids long. The germline gives CDR1 DFQATT, CDR2 SNEGSKA (reference sequence). The V and J ends lost 1 base and 4 bases, in that order; junction bases with no gene match: 6.

This clonotype was counted once. Germline and junction disagree at one end, which may indicate a read error. J is TRBJ1-1 and V is TRBV29-1; no reliable D call. Germline values: CDR1 SQVTM, CDR2 ANQGSEA. CDR3 length equals 12 residues. Here the CDR3 DNA reads TGCAGCGTTGTAACCACCCACACTGAGGCTTTCTTT. Encoded protein: CSVVTTHTEAFF.

A remark on this clonotype: At one end, the junction sequence differs from germline, possibly due to a read error. The gene calls are TRBV6-5 and TRBJ2-2; the D gene is possibly TRBD2 (5 bases). The CDR3 covers 13 residues. CDR1 MNHEY and CDR2 SVGAGI come from the germline V gene. CDR3 nucleotides: TGTACCAGCAGTTACTCAAACACCGGGGAGCTCTTTTTT. As protein: CTSSYSNTGELFF.

This clonotype was seen only once. A read error is possible here, since a much larger clone lies one base away. The chain has TRBV6-5 and TRBJ1-1; D is possibly TRBD1 (6 bases). The ends were cut back, 3 bases at V and 4 bases at J, with 9 bases in the middle. Germline loops: CDR1 MNHEY, CDR2 SVGAGI. The CDR3 is 13 residues long. The CDR3 sequence: CASSYGQSTEAFF. As DNA, the CDR3 is TGTGCCAGCAGTTATGGACAGAGCACTGAAGCTTTCTTT.

CDR3 amino acids: CSVAQVKGNEQFF. CDR3 nucleotides: TGCAGCGTTGCCCAGGTAAAGGGGAATGAGCAGTTCTTC. The chain combines TRBV29-1 with TRBJ2-1; tentatively, D is TRBD1 (5 bases). V shed 4 bases and J shed 7 bases, with 14 bases lying between them. CDR3 length: 13 amino acids. Germline V lookup: CDR1 SQVTM, CDR2 ANQGSEA.

A note on this clonotype: A read error may account for a junction end that differs from germline. The chain links TRBV11-3 to TRBJ2-1; D not certain. This CDR3 is built from 13 residues. Germline-derived CDR1 and CDR2 are SGHNT and YENEEA. CDR3 protein: CAISPTPSNEQFF. CDR3 nucleotides: TGTGCCATCAGCCCTACACCTAGCAATGAGCAGTTCTTC.

As to this clonotype: Sequence at one end of the junction differs from germline and may be a read error. V gene TRBV7-8 combines with J gene TRBJ1-3, with D uncertain. This CDR3 comprises 16 residues. Germline V gene data show CDR1 as SGHVS and CDR2 as FQNEAQ. CDR3 sequence reads: CASSVGFGSSGNAIYF. CDR3 coding DNA: TGTGCCAGCAGCGTCGGTTTTGGGAGTTCTGGAAACGCCATATATTTT.

Details on this clonotype: A much larger clone lies a single base off, so this may be a read error. The gene calls are TRBV24-1 and TRBJ2-1; a weak D match, TRBD1 (6 bases). CDR1 and CDR2 (germline): KGHDR, SFDVKD. The CDR3 runs 16 residues. V lost 0 bases and J lost 5, with 13 bases in between. CDR3: CATSDLRRTAHNEQFF. DNA for the CDR3: TGTGCCACCAGTGATTTGCGGAGGACAGCCCACAATGAGCAGTTCTTC.

This clonotype has only a few counts. J is TRBJ1-6 and V is TRBV7-9; no clear D. Germline V gene lookup returns CDR1 SEHNR and CDR2 FQNEAQ (reference sequence). This CDR3 is 14 amino acids long. Trimming stripped 5 bases from V and 8 bases from J, with 13 bases between. The CDR3, as DNA: TGTGCCAGCAGCCCGTACCGGCCGGATTCACCCCTCCACTTT. This translates into CASSPYRPDSPLHF.

Remarks on this clonotype: Its ends do not fully match the called genes, so a read error is possible. The rearrangement joins TRBV6-6 to TRBJ2-3; a weak D match, TRBD2 (5 bases). The germline gives CDR1 MNHNY, CDR2 SVGAGI (reference sequence). CDR3 length: 12 residues. In nucleotides, the CDR3 is TGTGCCAGTAGAGACTCCCGGGATACGCTGTATTTT. Translated: CASRDSRDTLYF.

Worth noting for this clonotype: This may be a read error: a much more frequent sequence differs by one nucleotide. The V and J genes are TRBV29-1 and TRBJ1-1; 8 positions match TRBD1. V lost 4 bases, J lost 5 bases, and 6 bases stayed unmatched. The V gene's germline CDR1 is SQVTM and CDR2 ANQGSEA. The CDR3 runs to 13 residues. The CDR3 loop is CSVGGRGRTEAFF. In DNA form, the CDR3 reads TGCAGCGTTGGGGGCAGGGGGCGGACTGAAGCTTTCTTT.

To note about this clonotype: At one boundary the junction diverges from the germline segment, which might be a read error. The rearrangement links TRBV20-1 to TRBJ1-2; D gene ambiguous. Germline loops: CDR1 DFQATT, CDR2 SNEGSKA (reference sequence). The CDR3 contains 12 residues. The CDR3 protein is CNATPQGYGYTF. For the CDR3, the DNA is TGCAATGCTACGCCTCAAGGGTATGGCTACACCTTC.

On this clonotype: A much larger clonotype is one base distant, so this may be a read error. CDR3 coding DNA: TGTGCCAGCTGCTTCGGGACAGCTAATGAAAAACTGTTTTTT. It encodes CASCFGTANEKLFF. This chain uses TRBV5-4 with TRBJ1-4, with 7 nucleotides matching TRBD1. This CDR3 has 14 amino acids. Germline CDR1 reads SGHNT; CDR2 reads YYREEE (reference sequence).

This clonotype appeared once. A read error may be the cause here, since a much bigger clone is one base away. The CDR3 loop is CDSSKTSGDYNEQFF. The CDR3 DNA is TGTGACAGTAGTAAAACTAGCGGAGATTACAATGAGCAGTTCTTC. V usage is TRBV19 and J usage is TRBJ2-1, with TRBD2 identical over 8 bases. Germline V CDR1 and CDR2: LNHDA, SQIVND (reference sequence). The CDR3 is 15 amino acids.

In regard to this clonotype: A single base separates this from a much larger clone, so it may be a read error. The chain carries TRBV20-1 and TRBJ1-5; TRBD1 agrees at 9 bases. Germline lookup yields CDR1 DFQATT and CDR2 SNEGSKA (reference sequence). The CDR3 loop spans 12 amino acids. This CDR3 is CNAGQGNQPQHF. Here the CDR3 DNA reads TGCAATGCTGGACAGGGGAATCAGCCCCAGCATTTT.

This clonotype was recorded a few times. A clone one base away is much larger, so this may be a read error. This chain uses TRBV4-3 with TRBJ2-1, with D unclear. Germline values: CDR1 LGHNA, CDR2 YSLEER. The CDR3 sequence is 14 residues long. The V gene lost 0 bases and the J gene lost 12 bases, with 15 bases spanning the gap. DNA of the CDR3: TGCGCCAGCAGCCAAGATGATCAGGCTGGTGGGCAGTTCTTC. Translation: CASSQDDQAGGQFF.